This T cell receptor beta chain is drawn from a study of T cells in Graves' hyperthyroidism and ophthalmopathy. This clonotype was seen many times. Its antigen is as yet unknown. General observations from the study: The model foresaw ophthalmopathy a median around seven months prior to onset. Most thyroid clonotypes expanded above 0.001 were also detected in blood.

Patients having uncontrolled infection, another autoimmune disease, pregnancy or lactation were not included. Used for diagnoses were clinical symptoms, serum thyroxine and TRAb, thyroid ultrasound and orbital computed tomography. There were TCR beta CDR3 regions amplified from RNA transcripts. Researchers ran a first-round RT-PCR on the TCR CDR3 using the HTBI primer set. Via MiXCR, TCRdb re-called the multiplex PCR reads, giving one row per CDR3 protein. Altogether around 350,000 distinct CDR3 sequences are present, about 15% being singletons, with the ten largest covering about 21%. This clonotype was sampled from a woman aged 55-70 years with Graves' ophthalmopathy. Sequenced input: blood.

The CDR3 here is CASSLGVINEKLFF. CDR3 coding DNA: TGTGCCAGCAGTTTAGGGGTGATAAATGAAAAACTGTTTTTT. The chain has TRBV12-3 or TRBV12-4 and TRBJ1-4; D is undetermined. Trimming left V 1 base short and J 5 bases short, with 8 bases between. This CDR3 has 14 residues.